These 23 T cell receptor beta chains were sequenced from one sample in a study of early T cells in non-severe SARS-CoV-2 infection. Using its own MiXCR run on the 5' RACE reads, TCRdb lists one record per CDR3 protein. The sample includes roughly 52,000 distinct CDR3 sequences, under 7.5% of them seen just once. The starting material was whole blood, obtained at baseline. The receptors were sampled from an adult who was a healthcare worker with PCR-confirmed SARS-CoV-2 infection or an uninfected control (not recorded which).

There are many counts of this clonotype. V gene TRBV28 combines with J gene TRBJ2-7, with 12 bases fitting TRBD1. Germline-derived CDR1 and CDR2 are MDHEN and SYDVKM. This CDR3 spans 16 amino acids. V was pared by 5 bases and J by 6 bases, with 11 bases of the junction left unmatched. As DNA, the CDR3 is TGTGCCAGCAGTCCCGGGCCGGGACAGGGGGCAATCGAGCAGTACTTC. Translated, it gives CASSPGPGQGAIEQYF.

J is TRBJ2-2 and V is TRBV4-2; D perhaps matches TRBD2 (6 bases). Trimming shortened V by 1 base and J by 5 bases, and 11 bases separated the two germline ends. Germline V CDR1 and CDR2: LGHNA, YNFKEQ. This CDR3 spans 15 amino acids. CDR3 residues: CASSQVGGATGELFF. In nucleotides, the CDR3 is TGTGCCAGCAGCCAAGTCGGGGGAGCTACCGGGGAGCTGTTTTTT.

This clonotype was seen a single time. Given a much more abundant clone one base away, this may be a read error. The chain is built from TRBV28 and TRBJ2-5; possible D gene TRBD2, 5 bases. This CDR3 region has 15 residues. Germline-derived CDR1 and CDR2 are MDHEN and SYDVKM. CDR3 bases: TGTGCCTGCAGTTTTAAGAGGGTCCCCCAAGAGACCCAGTACTTC. Translation gives CACSFKRVPQETQYF.

This clonotype was picked up a small number of times. This rearrangement joins TRBV28 to TRBJ2-3, with a tentative D call TRBD2 (6 bases). This CDR3 region has 16 residues. The germline CDR1 and CDR2 sequences are MDHEN and SYDVKM. Trimming pared 3 bases from V and 1 base from J, leaving 14 bases between. The CDR3, as DNA: TGTGCCAGCAGTTTTTGGGGGGAAGGGGGCACAGATACGCAGTATTTT. As protein: CASSFWGEGGTDTQYF.

This clonotype appeared many times. The J gene is TRBJ1-3, the V gene TRBV4-3; D remains unclear. The V end was cut by 5 bases, the J end by 11 bases, with 25 bases between. Per the germline V gene, CDR1 is LGHNA and CDR2 is YSLEER. The CDR3 is 16 residues long. This CDR3 is CASSKTAMGPGVAIYF. The CDR3 nucleotides are TGCGCCAGCAGCAAAACCGCGATGGGCCCTGGAGTGGCCATATATTTT.

In regard to this clonotype: Being one base from a much bigger clone, this may be a read error. This chain links TRBV4-3 with TRBJ1-1, with D possibly TRBD1 on 5 matching bases. CDR3 length equals 15 residues. V was shortened by 1 base and J by 1 base, with 10 bases between the two germline ends. Germline V gives CDR1 LGHNA, CDR2 YSLEER. CDR3: CASSQAGLTNTEAFF. The CDR3 DNA sequence: TGCGCCAGCAGCCAAGCGGGGCTTACGAACACTGAAGCTTTCTTT.

This clonotype was recorded at least ten times. The chain combines TRBV6-2 or TRBV6-3 with TRBJ1-6; D perhaps matches TRBD1 (5 bases). Germline loops: CDR1 MNHEY, CDR2 SVGEGT. V gave up 7 bases and J gave up 8 bases, with 9 bases separating them. The CDR3 has 12 residues. The CDR3 nucleotides read TGTGCCAGCAAGCAGGGCGATTCACCCCTCCACTTT. Translated: CASKQGDSPLHF.

This clonotype was observed at least ten times. The V gene is TRBV19, the J gene TRBJ1-2; no clear D gene. This CDR3 comprises 13 residues. V was clipped by 1 base and J by 5 bases, with 8 bases between them. In germline, CDR1 is LNHDA, CDR2 SQIVND (reference sequence). CDR3 sequence (DNA): TGTGCCAGTAGTATAGGGGGAGAGTATGGCTACACCTTC. It codes for CASSIGGEYGYTF.

This clonotype has ten or more counts. The chain uses TRBV5-1 and TRBJ2-3; 8 nucleotides line up with TRBD1. Germline CDR1 and CDR2: SGHRS and YFSETQ. This CDR3 has 16 residues. V lost 3 bases and J lost 1; bases outside the gene matches: 7. The CDR3 DNA reads TGCGCCAGCAGCTGGCAGGGGGCAGTAGGCACAGATACGCAGTATTTT. Residues: CASSWQGAVGTDTQYF.

This clonotype appeared many times. The chain is built from TRBV28 and TRBJ2-3; TRBD1 agrees at 8 bases. V lost 7 bases and J lost 3; bases outside the gene matches: 6. CDR1 MDHEN and CDR2 SYDVKM come from the germline V gene. There are 14 residues in the CDR3. CDR3: CASTLTGETDTQYF. The CDR3 coding sequence is TGTGCCAGCACCCTGACAGGGGAAACAGATACGCAGTATTTT.

This clonotype has ten or more counts. The chain recombines TRBV27 with TRBJ1-4; the D is unclear. Germline V gives CDR1 MNHEY, CDR2 SMNVEV (reference sequence). Trimming shortened V by 2 bases and J by 8 bases, and 12 bases separated the two germline ends. CDR3 size: 14 residues. The chain's CDR3 is CASSLLYPPEKLFF. The CDR3 DNA is TGTGCCAGCAGTTTACTTTACCCCCCCGAAAAACTGTTTTTT.

This clonotype was recorded at least ten times. This sequence joins TRBV20-1 and TRBJ2-1; 12 nucleotides line up with TRBD2. Unmatched junction bases numbered 8, after V lost 1 base and J lost 4 bases. This CDR3 is 17 amino acids long. CDR1 is DFQATT and CDR2 is SNEGSKA in the germline V gene (reference sequence). CDR3 in amino acids: CSARGLAGGPWYNEQFF. The CDR3 DNA reads TGCAGTGCTAGAGGGCTAGCGGGGGGGCCTTGGTACAATGAGCAGTTCTTC.

The V gene is TRBV6-2 or TRBV6-3, the J gene TRBJ2-3; D perhaps matches TRBD1 (7 bases). The CDR3 extends over 16 amino acids. The V gene lost 5 bases and the J gene lost 3 bases, with 18 bases spanning the gap. Germline loops: CDR1 MNHEY, CDR2 SVGEGT. CDR3 amino acids: CASSQLQGGWTDTQYF. CDR3 DNA: TGTGCCAGCAGTCAACTCCAGGGGGGATGGACAGATACGCAGTATTTT.

This clonotype showed up many times. V gene TRBV20-1 combines with J gene TRBJ2-5; tentative D call: TRBD1 (6 bases). Trimming pared 5 bases from V and 2 bases from J, leaving 12 bases between. CDR1 is DFQATT and CDR2 is SNEGSKA in the germline V gene (reference sequence). This CDR3 spans 13 amino acids. CDR3 bases: TGCAGTGCTCATGGGGGCAGTCAAGAGACCCAGTACTTC. It translates to CSAHGGSQETQYF.

The rearrangement uses TRBV28 and TRBJ2-1, with D perhaps TRBD2 (7 bases). CDR1 and CDR2 from the germline V gene are MDHEN and SYDVKM. This CDR3 region has 12 residues. V was shortened by 7 bases and J by 8 bases, with 12 bases between the two germline ends. DNA of the CDR3: TGTGCCAGCAACGTGGGGGGGCATGAGCAGTTCTTC. Translation gives CASNVGGHEQFF.

This clonotype showed up many times. J is TRBJ2-1 and V is TRBV12-3 or TRBV12-4; D is possibly TRBD1 (5 bases). This CDR3 contains 12 residues. The ends were cut back, 3 bases at V and 13 bases at J, with 13 bases in the middle. CDR3 sequence: CASSFSSGLQFF. The CDR3 DNA reads TGTGCCAGCAGTTTTTCATCAGGGCTCCAGTTCTTC.

This clonotype has a count of ten or more. The gene calls are TRBV7-9 and TRBJ1-1; 9 bases fit TRBD1. The CDR3 contains 14 residues. V trimming: 3 bases; J trimming: 5 bases; junction bases outside the gene matches: 4. CDR1 is SEHNR and CDR2 is FQNEAQ in the germline V gene (reference sequence). CDR3 nucleotides: TGTGCCAGCAGCTTTGGACAGGGGAGAACTGAAGCTTTCTTT. Translated: CASSFGQGRTEAFF.

This clonotype has a count of ten or more. The rearrangement links TRBV20-1 to TRBJ1-1, with TRBD1 as a possible D gene (5 bases). This CDR3 region has 12 residues. In germline, CDR1 is DFQATT, CDR2 SNEGSKA (reference sequence). The V end lost 8 bases, the J end lost 7 bases, and 17 bases lay between the germline ends. CDR3 nucleotide sequence: TGCAGTCCCATCGTAGGAGGGGTTGAAGCTTTCTTT. It codes for CSPIVGGVEAFF.

This clonotype was counted a few times. The chain employs TRBV27 and TRBJ1-1; the match to TRBD1 covers 9 bases. The ends lost 6 bases at V and 1 base at J; junction bases unmatched: 3. The CDR3 is made up of 14 amino acids. Germline values: CDR1 MNHEY, CDR2 SMNVEV (reference sequence). CDR3 sequence (DNA): TGTGCCAGCAGAACACAGGGGGCGAACACTGAAGCTTTCTTT. Protein product: CASRTQGANTEAFF.

The chain links TRBV28 to TRBJ1-5; the D gene is possibly TRBD1 (6 bases). The germline V gene has CDR1 MDHEN and CDR2 SYDVKM. This CDR3 contains 13 residues. Trimming pared 4 bases from V and 7 bases from J, leaving 11 bases between. In DNA form, the CDR3 reads TGTGCCAGCAGTTCGGAGGGGGTCCAGCCCCAGCATTTT. This translates into CASSSEGVQPQHF.

The V gene is TRBV6-6, the J gene TRBJ2-7; TRBD2 might be the D (5 bases). Trimming took off 0 bases at V and 5 bases at J, with 5 bases between the two ends. CDR3 length: 12 amino acids. CDR1 is MNHNY and CDR2 is SVGAGI in the germline V gene (reference sequence). CDR3 nucleotide sequence: TGTGCCAGCAGTTACTCGAGGGACGAGCAGTACTTC. This encodes CASSYSRDEQYF.

The chain joins TRBV4-3 to TRBJ2-7; 11 bases line up with TRBD1. The CDR3 runs 15 residues. V shed 4 bases and J 3 bases; nucleotides not matched to a gene: 5. The germline V gene encodes CDR1 LGHNA and CDR2 YSLEER. The CDR3 DNA follows: TGCGCCAGCAGCCGCTCCGGGACAGGGGGCTACGAGCAGTACTTC. This sequence encodes CASSRSGTGGYEQYF.

This clonotype was seen repeatedly, ten times or more. The chain employs TRBV7-3 and TRBJ1-6; 7 bases fit TRBD1. After removal of 3 bases from V and 11 bases from J, the junction contained 4 bases not matched to a gene. Germline V CDR1 and CDR2: SGHTA, FQGTGA. The CDR3 is made up of 13 amino acids. The CDR3 nucleotides are TGTGCCAGCAGCTTGACAGGGAATACACCCCTCCACTTT. Its translation is CASSLTGNTPLHF.